This T cell receptor (beta chain) was sequenced for a study of vaccination effects on CD4 cells after COVID-19. In the study overall: Vaccination of participants consisted of two doses of either the BNT162b2 or mRNA-1273 vaccine.

Points on this clone: Its antigen is not identified.

This CDR3 has 17 amino acids. Culturing for around ten days preceded CD4+ T cell isolation. According to the study, vaccine recipients showed no prior SARS-CoV-2 infection and negative nucleocapsid antibodies. A half-volume exchange with IL-2 medium occurred on days 3 and 7. Regarding the study as a whole: Clones induced by infection and by vaccine showed marked clonal contraction late after vaccination.

The protocol was immunoSEQ multiplex PCR, while the TCRdb copy is restricted to in-frame clones and leaves out a portion. The data contain 70,000 to 75,000 clones, approximately 80% of them singletons. V usage is TRBV21-1 and J usage is TRBJ2-1; TRBD1, as called in the table, went unchecked against the DNA. TRBV21-1 has pseudogene status. The receptor was derived from a human donor who received a COVID-19 vaccine. The sample was CD4+ T cells from PBMCs cultured without peptide, taken before COVID-19 vaccination. CDR3 residues: CASSKGARDRGDNEQFF. CDR3 DNA sequence: TGTGCCAGCAGCAAAGGAGCTAGGGACAGGGGGGACAATGAGCAGTTCTTC.